This T cell receptor beta chain was profiled in a study of identical twins' blood T cells. Study-level background: About 50 million reads came from 12 libraries, six alpha, six beta.

Overall study results and limits: Twin repertoire similarity may partly reflect shared environment. Mainly, cloneset size products determined shared clonotypes, twins included.

This CDR3 comprises 14 residues. Germline assignment: CDR1 MNHEY and CDR2 SVGAGI. The V and J ends lost 2 bases and 1 base, in that order; junction bases with no gene match: 1. This clonotype has a handful of counts. Its cognate antigen is unknown. Using its own MiXCR run on the 5' RACE reads, TCRdb lists one record per CDR3 protein. The table includes fewer than 450,000 distinct CDR3 sequences, roughly 30% detected once. Sequencing was done on a sample of PBMCs. This chain connects TRBV6-5 to TRBJ1-1; TRBD1 matches at 7 bases. This clonotype was obtained from a woman between 18 and 50 years old in good health. CDR3 sequence (DNA): TGTGCCAGCAGTTACAACAGGGGGAACACTGAAGCTTTCTTT. Translated, it gives CASSYNRGNTEAFF.